The 17 T cell receptor beta chains below were found in one sample sequenced in a study of CD8 T cells in Susac syndrome. RNA amounts of roughly 0.5 to 1 ug underwent reverse transcription with random hexamers. A single record per CDR3 protein comes from TCRdb applying MiXCR to the immunoSEQ multiplex PCR reads. This sample has 150,000 to 180,000 distinct CDR3 sequences; roughly 95% occur once, and the top ten carry around 0.15%. Sequencing used CD4+ T cells from PBMCs. These receptors were obtained from a human donor with Susac syndrome.

The gene calls are TRBV29-1 and TRBJ2-1, with 7 bases matching TRBD1. CDR1 and CDR2 from the germline V gene are SQVTM and ANQGSEA. The CDR3 covers 15 residues. Losses at the gene ends were 1 base for V and 2 bases for J; bases not matched to a gene: 5. CDR3 DNA: TGCAGCGTTGAAGGAAAGGGGGCCACCTACAATGAGCAGTTCTTC. Encoded protein: CSVEGKGATYNEQFF.

This clonotype was detected once. The chain couples TRBV20-1 to TRBJ2-2; D ambiguous. The V end was cut by 2 bases, the J end by 4 bases, with 8 bases between. From germline, CDR1 is DFQATT and CDR2 SNEGSKA (reference sequence). There are 13 residues in the CDR3. This CDR3 reads CSARNYGTGELFF. The CDR3 DNA is TGCAGTGCTAGAAACTATGGCACCGGGGAGCTGTTTTTT.

Note on this clonotype: One end of the junction does not line up with germline, which may come from a read error. V usage is TRBV28 and J usage is TRBJ2-7, with D perhaps TRBD1 or TRBD2 (5 bases each). The CDR3 consists of 13 residues. CDR1 and CDR2 (germline): MDHEN, SYDVKM. The CDR3 is CASSLPLGTYMHF. The CDR3 DNA sequence: TGTGCCAGCAGTTTACCCCTAGGGACCTACATGCACTTC.

The chain's CDR3 is CASSFSETQYF. For the CDR3, the DNA is TGTGCCAGCAGTTTCTCGGAGACCCAGTACTTC. The rearrangement joins TRBV12-3 or TRBV12-4 to TRBJ2-5, with D uncertain. The CDR3 has 11 residues. Trimming cost V 3 bases and J 5 bases, with 4 bases left between them.

This chain connects TRBV6-1 to TRBJ2-7; D is unclear. Trimming removed 7 bases from V and 2 bases from J, with 21 bases in between. The CDR3 sequence is 16 residues long. Germline-derived CDR1 and CDR2 are MNHNS and SASEGT. CDR3 loop: CASTPTRRLGTYEQYF. Written as DNA, the CDR3 is TGTGCCAGCACCCCAACCCGGCGCCTAGGTACCTACGAGCAGTACTTC.

The chain links TRBV7-2 to TRBJ1-2; 8 bases map to TRBD1. The J segment lost 6 bases and the V segment lost 5 bases, leaving 11 bases of the junction unmatched. CDR1 and CDR2 (germline): SGHTA, FQGNSA. The length of the CDR3 is 15 residues. The CDR3: CASSPGQGGPHGYTF. CDR3 in DNA: TGTGCCAGCAGCCCCGGACAGGGCGGACCACATGGCTACACCTTC.

J is TRBJ1-5 and V is TRBV20-1, with D perhaps TRBD1 (5 bases). CDR1 and CDR2 from the germline V gene are DFQATT and SNEGSKA (reference sequence). CDR3 length: 12 amino acids. Trimming pared 7 bases from V and 7 bases from J, leaving 14 bases between. CDR3 loop: CSVARDRQPQHF. CDR3 nucleotide sequence: TGCAGTGTGGCAAGGGACCGGCAGCCCCAGCATTTT.

The chain employs TRBV7-9 and TRBJ1-4, with D possibly being TRBD1 (5 bases). The CDR3 contains 16 residues. Germline CDR1 SEHNR, CDR2 FQNEAQ (reference sequence). Trimming stripped 5 bases from V and 3 bases from J, with 16 bases between. The DNA of the CDR3 is TGTGCCAGCAGCCTTGACGGGGCCGTGGCTAATGAAAAACTGTTTTTT. Its protein product is CASSLDGAVANEKLFF.

This clonotype was detected once. The DNA for the CDR3 is TGTGCCAGCAGCAAGAGCGGGGGGAGCTCCTACAATGAGCAGTTCTTC. Protein product: CASSKSGGSSYNEQFF. This chain joins TRBV7-2 and TRBJ2-1, with 9 bases fitting TRBD2. Per germline, CDR1 SGHTA and CDR2 FQGNSA. Trimming cost V 5 bases and J 0 bases; bases outside gene matches: 5. The CDR3 length is 16 residues.

The chain has TRBV7-2 and TRBJ2-7; TRBD1 agrees at 8 bases. V shed 5 bases, J shed 0 bases, and the junction held 6 bases outside the gene matches. The CDR3 is made up of 15 amino acids. CDR1 is SGHTA and CDR2 is FQGNSA in the germline V gene. CDR3 in DNA: TGTGCCAGCAGCCCAGACAGGGGCCTCTCCTACGAGCAGTACTTC. This encodes CASSPDRGLSYEQYF.

This chain uses TRBV20-1 with TRBJ1-6, with D possibly matching TRBD1 (5 bases). The CDR3 is made up of 14 amino acids. Trimming pared 2 bases from V and 10 bases from J, leaving 15 bases between. Germline V CDR1 and CDR2: DFQATT, SNEGSKA (reference sequence). CDR3 in DNA: TGCAGTGCTAGACAGGGAGGCGTCGAATCACCCCTCCACTTT. It encodes CSARQGGVESPLHF.

This chain connects TRBV4-3 to TRBJ1-2; maybe TRBD1 (6 bases). The CDR3 spans 13 residues. Deletions cut 4 bases from V and 8 bases from J, with 14 bases between. From germline, CDR1 is LGHNA and CDR2 YSLEER. CDR3: CASSPRGGGGYTF. CDR3 nucleotide sequence: TGCGCCAGCAGCCCCCGAGGGGGGGGAGGCTACACCTTC.

About this clonotype itself: The junction does not match germline at one end; this may be a read error. The rearrangement uses TRBV4-1 and TRBJ2-2; tentative D call: TRBD2 (6 bases). CDR1 MGHRA and CDR2 YSYEKL come from the germline V gene. This CDR3 has 17 residues. The CDR3 protein is CASSSQPRDSTAGELLF. The CDR3 DNA reads TGCGCCAGCAGCTCGCAGCCCCGGGACTCGACGGCCGGGGAGCTGCTTTTT.

The chain carries TRBV25-1 and TRBJ2-5, with 8 bases that match TRBD2. The germline V gene encodes CDR1 MGHDK and CDR2 SYGVNS. J was trimmed by 5 bases and V by 7 bases; bases with no gene match: 9. CDR3 size: 14 residues. The chain's CDR3 is CASTASGGGETQYF. The CDR3 nucleotides are TGTGCCAGCACCGCCTCGGGAGGGGGGGAGACCCAGTACTTC. Drawing the rest from reference TRBV25-1 and TRBJ2-5, the complete variable domain is EADIYQTPRYLVIGTGKKITLECSQTMGHDKMYWYQQDPGMELHLIHYSYGVNSTEKGDLSSESTVSRIRTEHFPLTLESARPSHTSQYLCASTASGGGETQYFGPGTRLLVL.

This chain uses TRBV29-1 with TRBJ2-1, with 13 bases fitting TRBD2. The ends lost 6 bases at V and 8 bases at J; junction bases unmatched: 4. The CDR3 runs to 13 residues. CDR1 SQVTM and CDR2 ANQGSEA come from the germline V gene. Written as DNA, the CDR3 is TGCAGCGTGGGACTAGCGGGGTCCCATGAGCAGTTCTTC. This gives the protein CSVGLAGSHEQFF.

CDR3 DNA sequence: TGTGCCAGCAGCCTCACAGGGATTTCAGATACGCAGTATTTT. It yields the protein CASSLTGISDTQYF. The rearrangement uses TRBV7-3 and TRBJ2-3; perhaps TRBD1 as D (6 bases). Trimming removed 5 bases at V and 4 bases at J, with 13 bases between. The length of the CDR3 is 14 residues. CDR1 SGHTA and CDR2 FQGTGA come from the germline V gene.

The CDR3 nucleotides are TGTGCCAGCAGCAGATCGATGGGGGAGCAGTACTTC. It encodes CASSRSMGEQYF. V is TRBV3-1 and J is TRBJ2-7, with D unclear. There are 12 residues in the CDR3. Germline CDR1 and CDR2: LGHDT and YNNKEL (reference sequence). Trimming left V 5 bases short and J 7 bases short, with 12 bases between.